This TCR beta chain was found in a study of blood T cell repertoires in COVID-19. The wider study: Acute and convalescent COVID-19 samples came from the United States, Italy and Spain. T cells, B-cell-depleted T cells, or PBMCs provided the cDNA or gDNA that served as material.

Study processing details: Reference gene primer amplification gave estimated nucleated cell counts. The repertoire was sequenced with immunoSEQ multiplex PCR; TCRdb's copy has only in-frame clones and lacks some. From that table come the V and J calls and clone size; the DNA was used to work out D and trimming. There are 65,000 or so clones in the sample; around four fifths occur only once, and roughly 3.9% lies in the top ten. Germline V gene sequence: CDR1 ENHRY, CDR2 SYGVKD. This CDR3 is 14 amino acids long. V gave up 2 bases and J gave up 2 bases, with 4 bases separating them. The V and J genes are TRBV10-3 and TRBJ1-6; no clear D. Material: peripheral blood. The TCR was taken from a man between 60 and 75 years old with acute or convalescent COVID-19. The chain's CDR3 is CAISEQTYNSPLHF. The CDR3 DNA follows: TGTGCCATCAGTGAGCAAACCTATAATTCACCCCTCCACTTT.